This T cell receptor (beta chain) stems from a study of shared clonotypes between healthy human individuals. General observations from the study: Non-shared clonotypes were found to have lower generation probabilities than the clonotypes that were shared by all four of the sorted-subset donors.

Deletions cut 4 bases from V and 0 bases from J, with 7 bases between. This CDR3 contains 15 residues. Germline CDR1 reads LGHNA; CDR2 reads YSLEER. The naive CD8 population came from CD45RO-negative cells selected for CCR7, without terminally differentiated effector memory CD45RA+ cells. With regard to this clone: What it recognizes is unknown.

Each subset's genomic DNA was split evenly across several immunoSEQ plates. Some clones are missing from TCRdb's copy, which holds only in-frame ones; the method was immunoSEQ multiplex PCR. The sample yields about 1,800,000 clones, about 95% seen once. The sample comprised naive CD8+ T cells sorted from blood. The receptor was isolated from a young man in good health. V gene TRBV4-3 combines with J gene TRBJ2-6; D remains ambiguous. CDR3 sequence reads: CASSPSRSGANVLTF. In nucleotides, the CDR3 is TGCGCCAGCAGCCCCTCGCGCTCTGGGGCCAACGTCCTGACTTTC.